Below, one T cell receptor (beta chain) is given with its context. This clone appeared once. The antigen it binds to is not known. Per-base quality was not reported, and no clone a single base away is much larger than it. The library was made by the immunoSEQ multiplex PCR assay. The multiplex PCR relied on a mix of 60 forward primers for TCR Vbeta segments and 13 reverse primers for TCR Jbeta segments. A multiplex PCR assay on genomic DNA amplified the CDR3 region of rearranged TCR beta genes. The Illumina HiSeq System was used to sequence the amplified TCR beta libraries as 87-base-pair reads. On the authors' methods: A later analysis tallied roughly 78 million unique TCR beta chains across the 666 repertoires, and approximately 9.9 million of those chains were shared by two or more donors. To remove PCR and sequencing errors, raw reads were error-corrected and collapsed into unique sequences using a nearest-neighbor algorithm that merged closely related sequences. Alignment of CDR3 sequences to IMGT reference sequences was used to assign V, D and J gene segments. For a sequence to be retained, a match of at least six nucleotides was required to both a V gene segment and a J gene segment. Rearrangements were called productive when the CDR3 lacked stop codons and stayed in frame with V and J; all others were non-productive. CDR3 was defined according to IMGT convention as the region running from the second conserved V-encoded cysteine to the conserved J-encoded phenylalanine. The earlier analysis of fewer than 700 of the donors excluded sequences that lacked an unambiguous match to a single V gene segment. In an earlier analysis of approximately 560 of the donors, a V segment was called functional when productive rearrangements were above 56.7%, and segregating when the standard deviation between donors exceeded 5%. A statistical classification framework was built for diagnosing cytomegalovirus status from the catalog of TCR beta chain sequences. In a later analysis, V and J genes were assigned by comparing TCR nucleotide sequences against IMGT/GENE-DB human TR gene sequences. In a later analysis, CDR3 sequences and most-parsimonious VDJ recombination scenarios were assigned using the TCRdist pipeline. A later analysis defined each TCR beta chain by its CDR3 amino acid sequence plus V-gene family, and excluded reads lacking a unique V-gene family. In a later analysis, 500 to 700 highly shared, low-generation-probability nucleotide sequences were removed to address suspected cross-contamination and a sequencing artifact. In a later analysis, a clonal expansion index was calculated for each public chain from normalized within-repertoire ranks of inferred template counts. Generation probabilities in a later analysis came from a VDJ recombination model fitted to out-of-frame rearrangements, and those results were checked against IGoR. Hypergeometric tests were used in a later analysis to score TCR-TCR, TCR-HLA and TCR-CMV co-occurrence, with a repertoire-size bias correction applied to the TCR pairs. False discovery rates were estimated in a later analysis by permuting HLA or CMV assignments 20 times. In a later analysis, co-occurring TCRs were grouped using DBSCAN, with TCRdist sequence similarity added in when clustering inside HLA-allele-positive subsets. Repertoires with fewer than 30,000 or more than 120,000 public chains were left out of co-occurrence clustering, as were about 5 repertoires with anomalous nucleotide sharing. Here the immuneACCESS table is served through TCRdb, limited to in-frame sequences with V and J called. Missing clones are a known gap in these copies; in checked studies unresolved V genes cover under half, and the rest lacks a known reason. That table supplies the V and J calls and clone size; D and trimming were determined from the DNA. The sample table holds under 200,000 clones, of which about 75% were seen once. The top ten constitute about an eighth of the sample.

The cohort consisted of more than 650 healthy bone marrow donors. Cohort members were all nominally healthy when sampled, although unrecorded immune exposures were likely present. The donor was CMV seropositive and belonged to the group of 250 to 350 seropositive cohort members. A peripheral blood sample was provided by each donor, and peripheral blood mononuclear cells were used for TCR beta sequencing. The Qiagen DNeasy Blood Extraction Kit was used to extract genomic DNA from the blood cell samples. This entry belongs to a study of cytomegalovirus exposure and HLA in healthy donors (dated by TCRdb to about 2017). For the wider study: An earlier analysis of roughly 610 of the donors reported 276 Gb of sequence data and 117 million unique TCR beta sequences obtained from some 170 million T cells. Approximately 310 gigabases of sequencing data and roughly 81 million unique TCR sequences made up an early release that covered about 640 HLA-typed donors. Of the 300 to 400 genotyped donors, 81% fell in the genetic ancestry cluster associated with self-reported Caucasian donors. The study was designed to test whether signatures of past pathogen exposure could be identified by cataloging public T cell receptors. The study used immunosequencing to profile the T cell repertoires of more than 650 subjects and linked those repertoires to cytomegalovirus serostatus. A separate validation cohort of over a hundred different subjects was used in addition to the approximately 700-subject first cohort. High-throughput TCR immunosequencing, statistical association of individual TCRs with disease status, and machine learning were combined to predict cytomegalovirus infection status. A later analysis re-analyzed previously published TCR beta repertoires from 666 donors and added high-resolution HLA genotyping to study TCR occurrence patterns. In the later analysis, no new phenotypic data were used to find candidate immune exposures; instead, reliance was placed on TCR beta sequences and their occurrence across donors. To decide whether each TCR beta V gene segment behaved as functional or pseudogenic, an earlier analysis of fewer than 750 of the donors relied on high-throughput TCR beta sequencing. Donor age, sex, ethnicity and CMV serostatus were collected together with the repertoire data. A later genetic analysis took genome-wide SNP genotypes for about three fifths of the 666 donors and used that subset as a discovery cohort. All discovery cohort repertoires had been generated using a single sequencing platform. HLA typing covered class I and class II loci at four-digit resolution. The number of typed donors differed by locus: about 620-640 for A, B, C, DRB1 and DQB1; 500 to 550 for DQA1; over 600 for DPA1; and around 450 for DPB1. About five DR-DQ haplotypes were treated as single units for association and clustering because of strong linkage in the cohort. Among approximately 370 genotyped donors of the cohort, an average of roughly 230,000 unique TCR beta nucleotide sequences was sequenced per donor, of which roughly 17% were non-productive.

Beyond this particular receptor, the publication reports: Because the 87-base-pair reads could not distinguish some IMGT-functional V segments, including TRBV6-2 and TRBV6-3, those segments were excluded. A later analysis found that TCR association rates varied across HLA loci, with DRB1 alleles showing the most associated TCRs and HLA-C alleles the fewest. In a later genetic analysis, a missense DCLRE1C variant was associated with V-gene and J-gene trimming of TCR beta chains, and the association was replicated in an independent cohort. At a false discovery rate of 0.05, a later analysis linked under 20,000 TCR beta sequences to specific HLA alleles. The cohort was sequenced for TCR beta chains only, and without alpha or paired-chain data the features that could be detected were limited. Because HLA typing was missing for some donors at each locus, association tests included only the typed subset. Assigning TCR associations to individual alleles was difficult when HLA alleles, especially DR and DQ, strongly co-occurred. According to a later analysis, most CMV-associated TCR beta chains appeared to be HLA-restricted, and the HLA associations seemed to be driven largely by CMV exposure. Compared with the roughly 670-donor mean, donors in an Asian-associated ancestry cluster had fewer N-insertions in productive TCRs, according to a later genetic analysis. Roughly uniform sequencing depth across donors was assumed in presence/absence analyses, although this assumption may not hold. For the cohort, immune exposure information was limited to CMV serostatus. A total of fewer than 200 TCR beta chains were listed by the study as associated with cytomegalovirus. Over 15 rarely observed V segments, including chromosome 9 orphons, were excluded from the earlier analysis of some 590 of the donors because counts were too low. Broadly in line with IMGT annotations, most TCR beta V segments showed up in productive rearrangements about 87% or about 30% of the time in an earlier analysis of 587 of the donors. Linkage disequilibrium might explain the correlated functional status among segregating V segments, but an unknown experimental factor could not be excluded. A later analysis found that HLA-associated TCR beta chains were more clonally expanded and had lower generation probabilities than equally common non-associated chains. A further reported finding was that TCR beta sequences accurately predicted the HLA-A and HLA-B alleles for most subjects in the first cohort. While some public TCRs were present in many individuals, most TCR sequences turned up only very rarely across donors. The classifier was reported to diagnose cytomegalovirus status with high specificity and sensitivity in both the original and validation cohorts. According to the authors, the approach could potentially be generalized to other disease states and immunological phenotypes. Several of the top co-occurrence clusters appeared to be linked to parvovirus B19, influenza, CMV and Epstein-Barr virus, according to a later analysis. In vitro tests confirmed that three of the cytomegalovirus-associated TCR beta chains recognize cytomegalovirus antigens. A group of highly shared sequence variants was considered likely to be a technical artifact of the sequencing pipeline.

CDR1 and CDR2 were assigned from the germline V gene as KGHSH and LQKENI. V is reduced by 6 bases and J by 3 bases, leaving a spacing of 17 bases between them. From cysteine to phenylalanine, the CDR3 is 15 amino acids long. The only DNA kept is the CDR3, 45 bases in frame from the first base. The receptor chain draws on TRBV18 and TRBJ2-5, with TRBD2 as a weak D call on 6 bases. The sequenced material came from PBMCs. The sequence came from a man aged 50 to 59 in good health and CMV-seropositive. The sequence in DNA is TGTGCCAGCTCCAAGGACGCGGGACTTAAAGAGACCCAGTACTTC. Its translation is CASSKDAGLKETQYF.